This TCR beta chain emerged from a study of cytomegalovirus exposure and HLA in healthy donors. Looked up from germline, CDR1 is SGDLS and CDR2 is YYNGEE. CDR3 length equals 15 residues. J gave up 5 bases and V 0 bases, and 6 bases lay outside the gene matches. Repertoires were generated with immunoSEQ multiplex PCR, while TCRdb's copy carries only in-frame clones and drops some. Seen here are around 150,000 clones, nearly 90% observed once, and the top ten hold under 13%. The material sequenced was PBMCs. The receptor was isolated from a woman younger than 30 in good health and CMV-seropositive. The rearrangement uses TRBV9 and TRBJ1-1, with 8 bases that match TRBD1. CDR3 residues: CASSVEPGGVTEAFF. In nucleotides, the CDR3 is TGTGCCAGCAGCGTAGAGCCAGGGGGCGTTACTGAAGCTTTCTTT. Looking up the rest from reference TRBV9 and TRBJ1-1 gives the full variable domain: DSGVTQTPKHLITATGQRVTLRCSPRSGDLSVYWYQQSLDQGLQFLIQYYNGEERAKGNILERFSAQQFPDLHSELNLSSLELGDSALYFCASSVEPGGVTEAFFGQGTRLTVV.